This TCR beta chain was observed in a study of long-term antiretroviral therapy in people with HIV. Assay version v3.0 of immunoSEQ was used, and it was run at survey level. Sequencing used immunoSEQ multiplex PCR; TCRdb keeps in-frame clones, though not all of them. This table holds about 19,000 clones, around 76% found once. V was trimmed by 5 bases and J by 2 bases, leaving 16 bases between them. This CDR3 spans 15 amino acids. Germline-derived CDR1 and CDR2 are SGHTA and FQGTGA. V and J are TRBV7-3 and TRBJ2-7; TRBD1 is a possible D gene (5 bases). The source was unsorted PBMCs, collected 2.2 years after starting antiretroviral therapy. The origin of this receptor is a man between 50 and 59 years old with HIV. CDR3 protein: CASSPPRAGTYEQYF. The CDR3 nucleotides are TGTGCCAGCAGCCCCCCCCGGGCAGGGACCTACGAGCAGTACTTC.